These 3 T cell receptor beta chains were sequenced from one sample in a study of CD8 T cells in ankylosing spondylitis. A single record per CDR3 protein comes from TCRdb applying MiXCR to the 5' RACE reads. The table has more than 150,000 distinct CDR3 sequences, about 13% seen once. Sequenced material: blood, either unsorted or a sorted T cell fraction (not recorded which). Source of these receptors: a male donor with ankylosing spondylitis or in good health (not recorded which).

This clonotype was counted between two and nine times. This chain joins TRBV13 and TRBJ2-7; the D gene is possibly TRBD1 (5 bases). Germline V CDR1 and CDR2: PRHDT, FYEKMQ (reference sequence). V was shortened by 4 bases and J by 0 bases, with 16 bases between the two germline ends. The CDR3 runs to 16 residues. CDR3 sequence: CASSSNLGLSSYEQYF. The CDR3 DNA follows: TGTGCCAGCAGCTCAAACTTGGGGCTGAGCTCCTACGAGCAGTACTTC.

V gene TRBV10-2 combines with J gene TRBJ2-3; D possibly matches TRBD1 or TRBD2 (7 bases each). The V gene's germline CDR1 is WSHSY and CDR2 SAAADI. Trimming took off 7 bases at V and 3 bases at J, with 11 bases between the two ends. The CDR3 is 13 residues long. CDR3 region: CASTGGATDTQYF. CDR3 DNA: TGCGCCAGCACAGGGGGGGCGACAGATACGCAGTATTTT.

This clonotype came up a few times. The chain recombines TRBV12-3 or TRBV12-4 with TRBJ2-1; no clear D. The CDR3 loop spans 13 amino acids. Trimming left V 7 bases short and J 3 bases short, with 10 bases between. The CDR3 DNA is TGTGCCAGCACCCCCGGTATCTACAATGAGCAGTTCTTC. This encodes CASTPGIYNEQFF.